Following are 11 T cell receptor beta chains from one sample sequenced in a study of shared clonotypes between healthy human individuals. The method was immunoSEQ multiplex PCR; TCRdb's version includes in-frame clones alone and lacks a portion of them. The table has 2 million to 2.5 million clones, approximately 94% seen once. The source material was naive CD4+ T cells sorted from blood. Subset in this sample: CD45RA+ positively selected. Receptors were obtained from a man aged 18 to 29 in good health.

The J gene is TRBJ1-2, the V gene TRBV4-1, with D possibly being TRBD1 (6 bases). This CDR3 is built from 15 residues. Trimming cost V 1 base and J 4 bases, with 13 bases left between them. Per germline, CDR1 MGHRA and CDR2 YSYEKL. CDR3 region: CASSQGQGMGYGYTF. As DNA, the CDR3 is TGCGCCAGCAGCCAAGGGCAGGGGATGGGCTATGGCTACACCTTC.

This chain joins TRBV15 and TRBJ1-3; possible D gene TRBD1, 5 bases. With 4 bases removed from V and 4 bases from J, the gap between germline ends came to 11 bases. CDR3 length: 14 residues. Germline assignment: CDR1 LNHNV and CDR2 YYDKDF (reference sequence). CDR3 DNA sequence: TGTGCCACCAGCATGCAAGGGGTCGGAAACACCATATATTTT. It translates to CATSMQGVGNTIYF.

The rearrangement links TRBV6-5 to TRBJ1-2, with D possibly being TRBD1 (5 bases). Looked up from germline, CDR1 is MNHEY and CDR2 is SVGAGI. The CDR3 runs 13 residues. V dropped 2 bases and J dropped 6 bases, with 10 bases sitting between them. CDR3 residues: CASSYLQGNGYTF. CDR3 nucleotide sequence: TGTGCCAGCAGTTACCTGCAGGGAAATGGCTACACCTTC.

The CDR3 loop reads CASSKKGGVSGYTF. For the CDR3, the DNA is TGTGCCAGTAGTAAAAAGGGTGGGGTCTCTGGCTACACCTTC. The chain employs TRBV19 and TRBJ1-2, with unresolved D. CDR3 size: 14 residues. The V end lost 4 bases, the J end lost 7 bases, and 16 bases lay between the germline ends. Germline lookup yields CDR1 LNHDA and CDR2 SQIVND (reference sequence).

The rearrangement links TRBV5-1 to TRBJ2-3, with D tentatively TRBD2 (5 bases). V lost 0 bases, J lost 3 bases, and 11 bases lay in between. Germline V gene sequence: CDR1 SGHRS, CDR2 YFSETQ. The CDR3 sequence is 15 residues long. The CDR3 DNA sequence: TGCGCCAGCAGCTTGGTGCTAGCCCATACAGATACGCAGTATTTT. Translation: CASSLVLAHTDTQYF.

The V and J genes are TRBV6-5 and TRBJ1-6; 7 bases map to TRBD1. The CDR3 consists of 14 residues. The ends lost 6 bases at V and 11 bases at J; junction bases unmatched: 10. Germline V gene data show CDR1 as MNHEY and CDR2 as SVGAGI. CDR3 residues: CASRRDSANPPLHF. The CDR3 nucleotides read TGTGCCAGCAGGAGGGACAGCGCCAACCCACCCCTCCACTTT.

The rearrangement uses TRBV9 and TRBJ2-3, with D unresolved. The V gene's germline CDR1 is SGDLS and CDR2 YYNGEE. V lost 1 base to trimming and J lost 2 bases, with 8 bases between them. The CDR3 has 14 residues. The CDR3 coding sequence is TGTGCCAGCAGCGTACGGGCGCTCACAGATACGCAGTATTTT. It encodes CASSVRALTDTQYF.

In regard to this clone: The same CDR3 can be traced to other DNA sequences in this sample. The J gene is TRBJ2-1, the V gene TRBV20-1; D may be TRBD1 (5 bases). V shed 4 bases and J shed 7 bases, with 8 bases lying between them. The length of the CDR3 is 11 residues. Germline V gives CDR1 DFQATT, CDR2 SNEGSKA (reference sequence). The CDR3, as DNA: TGCAGTGCTAACAAGGGGAATGAGCAGTTCTTC. Translation: CSANKGNEQFF.

The chain employs TRBV7-2 and TRBJ1-2; D unclear. CDR1 is SGHTA, CDR2 FQGNSA, per germline. The length of the CDR3 is 15 residues. With 1 base removed from V and 3 bases from J, the gap between germline ends came to 12 bases. The CDR3 DNA reads TGTGCCAGCAGCTTAGTGGCAGCACAGTACTATGGCTACACCTTC. Translated: CASSLVAAQYYGYTF.

The gene calls are TRBV19 and TRBJ1-6; 7 nucleotides match TRBD1. After removal of 0 bases from V and 10 bases from J, the junction contained 3 bases not matched to a gene. Germline V lookup: CDR1 LNHDA, CDR2 SQIVND (reference sequence). The CDR3 runs 14 residues. The CDR3 nucleotides are TGTGCCAGTAGTATAGATGGCAGGGGGTCACCCCTCCACTTT. This translates into CASSIDGRGSPLHF.

The chain combines TRBV6-1 with TRBJ1-5, with D possibly matching TRBD1 (5 bases). The germline V gene has CDR1 MNHNS and CDR2 SASEGT. V lost 3 bases and J lost 2, with 11 bases in between. The CDR3 has 15 amino acids. In DNA, the CDR3 is TGTGCCAGCAGTGAGGGGGGTACGGGCAATCAGCCCCAGCATTTT. This sequence encodes CASSEGGTGNQPQHF.